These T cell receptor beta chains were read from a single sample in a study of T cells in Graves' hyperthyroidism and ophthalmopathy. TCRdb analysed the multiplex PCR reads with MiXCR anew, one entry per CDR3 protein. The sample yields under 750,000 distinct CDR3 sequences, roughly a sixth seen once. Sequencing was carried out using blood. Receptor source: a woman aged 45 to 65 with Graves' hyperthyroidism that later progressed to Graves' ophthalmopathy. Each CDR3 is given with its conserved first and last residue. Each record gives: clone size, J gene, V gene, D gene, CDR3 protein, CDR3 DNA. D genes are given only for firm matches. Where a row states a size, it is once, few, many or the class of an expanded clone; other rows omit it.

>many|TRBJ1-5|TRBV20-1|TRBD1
CSARGGGLSNQPQHF
TGCAGTGCCAGGGGGGGGGGTCTAAGCAATCAGCCCCAGCATTTT
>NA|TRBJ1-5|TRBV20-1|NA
CSARRGAETEPQHF
TGCAGTGCTAGACGAGGGGCCGAGACGGAGCCCCAGCATTTT
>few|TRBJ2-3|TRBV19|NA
CASRGNGPVADTQYF
TGTGCCAGTAGAGGAAATGGGCCGGTCGCAGATACGCAGTATTTT
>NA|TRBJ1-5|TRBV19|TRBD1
CASSIKGGDQPQHF
TGTGCCAGTAGTATAAAAGGGGGCGATCAGCCCCAGCATTTT
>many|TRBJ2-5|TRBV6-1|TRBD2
CASSEESLAGASQETQYF
TGTGCCAGCAGTGAAGAGAGTCTAGCGGGGGCATCCCAAGAGACCCAGTACTTC
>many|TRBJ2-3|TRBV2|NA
CASSQGTTLSTDTQYF
TGTGCCAGCAGTCAGGGGACTACCCTTAGCACAGATACGCAGTATTTT
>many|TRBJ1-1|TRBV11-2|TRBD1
CASSSTGRGDTEAFF
TGTGCCAGCAGCTCGACAGGGAGGGGTGACACTGAAGCTTTCTTT
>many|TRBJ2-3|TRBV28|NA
CASSPRAGTVTDTQYF
TGTGCCAGCAGTCCGCGGGCCGGCACAGTCACAGATACGCAGTATTTT
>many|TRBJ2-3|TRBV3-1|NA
CASSLTSADTQYF
TGTGCCAGCAGCCTTACCTCAGCCGATACGCAGTATTTT
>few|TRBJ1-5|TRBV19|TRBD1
CASSDSTDRGEQPQHF
TGTGCCAGTAGTGACTCGACGGACAGGGGGGAACAGCCCCAGCATTTT
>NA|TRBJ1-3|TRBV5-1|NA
CASSLTGTSGITGNTIYF
TGCGCCAGCAGCTTAACCGGGACATCCGGGATTACTGGAAACACCATATATTTT
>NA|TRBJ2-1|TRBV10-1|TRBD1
CASSDRDRVSFDEQFF
TGCGCCAGCAGTGACAGAGACAGGGTCAGTTTCGATGAGCAGTTCTTC